Shown below are 8 T cell receptor beta chains from a single sample sequenced in a study of post-analysis software for immune sequencing data. Study results and limitations: TRBV5-6, TRBV5-1 and TRBV20-1 belonged to a set of a handful of TRBV segments that were more frequent in patients than controls.

Every TCR beta cDNA library bore unique molecular identifiers. TCRdb re-derived calls from the PCR reads in MiXCR, one entry per CDR3 protein. There are 650,000 to 850,000 distinct CDR3 sequences in the sample; 53% occur only once, and roughly 4.4% lies in the top ten. These receptors' targets are unknown. The sequenced sample consisted of blood. These TCRs come from a girl between 5 and 17 years old with multiple sclerosis.

The rearrangement uses TRBV2 and TRBJ1-5, with D possibly being TRBD1 (6 bases). This CDR3 region has 15 residues. Trimming shortened V by 2 bases and J by 6 bases, and 14 bases separated the two germline ends. Germline V gives CDR1 SNHLY, CDR2 FYNNEI. CDR3 residues: CASSESGVESQPQHF. CDR3 coding DNA: TGTGCCAGCAGTGAATCAGGGGTGGAGAGTCAGCCCCAGCATTTT.

This sequence joins TRBV29-1 and TRBJ2-7; 12 bases map to TRBD1. The CDR3 is made up of 13 amino acids. V was clipped by 5 bases and J by 4 bases; unmatched bases: 3. Per germline, CDR1 SQVTM and CDR2 ANQGSEA. The CDR3 protein is CSVLGQGAYEQYF. In DNA form, the CDR3 reads TGCAGCGTTTTGGGACAGGGGGCTTACGAGCAGTACTTC.

This clonotype occurred a few times. The rearrangement joins TRBV5-1 to TRBJ2-7, with 7 bases identical to TRBD1. Germline lookup yields CDR1 SGHRS and CDR2 YFSETQ. This CDR3 has 14 amino acids. Losses at the gene ends were 4 bases for V and 7 bases for J; bases not matched to a gene: 11. The CDR3 bases are TGCGCCAGCAGCGCTGGACAGGACGGGATGGAGCAGTACTTC. The encoded protein is CASSAGQDGMEQYF.

J is TRBJ2-5 and V is TRBV20-1; the D is unclear. The J call may be incorrect, as the DNA end agrees better with TRBJ2-7. CDR1 and CDR2 from the germline V gene are DFQATT and SNEGSKA (reference sequence). The CDR3 length is 12 residues. The CDR3 protein is CSAIRPPYEQYF. The CDR3 region has the DNA TGCAGTGCAATAAGACCTCCGTACGAGCAGTACTTC.

As concerns this clonotype: A much larger clone lies one base from this, so it may be a read error. V usage is TRBV12-3 or TRBV12-4 and J usage is TRBJ1-6; D is unresolved. The CDR3 sequence is 14 residues long. The V and J ends lost 3 bases and 10 bases respectively, with 13 bases between them. Here the CDR3 DNA reads TGTGCCAGCAGTTTTAACTCGGCGAGGTCACCCCTCCACTTT. Translated, it gives CASSFNSARSPLHF.

V is TRBV3-1 and J is TRBJ1-4; no firm D call. The CDR3 covers 21 residues. The V gene's germline CDR1 is LGHDT and CDR2 YNNKEL (reference sequence). Trimming stripped 0 bases from V and 4 bases from J, with 27 bases between. The CDR3 sequence is CASSQDPERPAPRVFNEKLFF. The CDR3, as DNA: TGTGCCAGCAGCCAAGATCCGGAGAGGCCCGCGCCGCGCGTATTTAATGAAAAACTGTTTTTT.

V and J are TRBV10-1 and TRBJ2-1; maybe TRBD2 (6 bases). Germline V gene sequence: CDR1 WNHNN, CDR2 SYGVQD (reference sequence). V dropped 3 bases and J dropped 9 bases, with 12 bases sitting between them. There are 13 residues in the CDR3. DNA for the CDR3: TGCGCCAGCAGTGAACCGGGAGTCGGTGAGCAGTTCTTC. Translation gives CASSEPGVGEQFF.

In this sample, this clonotype turned up a few times. The chain uses TRBV3-1 and TRBJ1-1; 8 nucleotides match TRBD1. Germline V gene lookup returns CDR1 LGHDT and CDR2 YNNKEL (reference sequence). Trimming removed 1 base from V and 10 bases from J; junction bases left unmatched: 17. The CDR3 has 17 amino acids. CDR3 in amino acids: CASSQVALSGQGGRAFF. Written as DNA, the CDR3 is TGTGCCAGCAGCCAAGTGGCTTTAAGCGGACAGGGAGGGAGAGCTTTCTTT.